Below are 16 T cell receptor beta chains sequenced from a single sample in a study of T cells in tumors after PD-1 blockade. Assay used: immunoSEQ multiplex PCR; TCRdb lists only in-frame clones, some missing. The profile shows around 46,000 clones, roughly 79% of them singletons. Sample: PBMCs, taken before anti-PD-1 treatment. These receptors all stem from a human donor with basal cell carcinoma.

V is TRBV7-9 and J is TRBJ2-7, with 9 bases that match TRBD1. V shed 5 bases and J 1 base; nucleotides not matched to a gene: 6. The CDR3 has 15 residues. CDR1 is SEHNR, CDR2 FQNEAQ, per germline (reference sequence). The chain's CDR3 is CASSTAGQGSYEQYF. CDR3 bases: TGTGCCAGCAGCACGGCGGGACAGGGTTCCTACGAGCAGTACTTC.

The rearrangement joins TRBV12-3 or TRBV12-4 to TRBJ2-3; D uncertain. The CDR3 has 13 amino acids. The V gene lost 6 bases and the J gene lost 6 bases, with 13 bases spanning the gap. The CDR3 DNA follows: TGTGCCAGCAGCCTAGAACATCTGGATACGCAGTATTTT. It specifies CASSLEHLDTQYF.

The chain is built from TRBV18 and TRBJ1-2, with D possibly being TRBD1 (6 bases). The CDR3 loop spans 14 amino acids. The V end lost 5 bases, the J end lost 7 bases, and 17 bases lay between the germline ends. Looked up from germline, CDR1 is KGHSH and CDR2 is LQKENI. The CDR3 is CASSTETGSGGYTF. CDR3 bases: TGTGCCAGCTCAACGGAGACAGGATCCGGTGGCTACACCTTC.

V and J are TRBV5-8 and TRBJ2-2, with 11 bases fitting TRBD1. J was trimmed by 1 base and V by 4 bases; bases with no gene match: 3. The CDR3 runs to 16 residues. Germline CDR1 and CDR2: SGHTS and YDEGEE. The CDR3, as DNA: TGTGCCAGCAGCCGGGGACAGGGGGGGAACACCGGGGAGCTGTTTTTT. Translated, it gives CASSRGQGGNTGELFF.

This clone was counted only a few times. V usage is TRBV2 and J usage is TRBJ2-3; the D is unclear. V gave up 4 bases and J gave up 1 base, with 9 bases separating them. Germline V lookup: CDR1 SNHLY, CDR2 FYNNEI. The CDR3 extends over 14 amino acids. The CDR3 coding sequence is TGTGCCAGCAGTGTTCATGCTGGCACAGATACGCAGTATTTT. Amino acid sequence: CASSVHAGTDTQYF.

J is TRBJ1-2 and V is TRBV29-1; D is undetermined. CDR1 and CDR2 (germline): SQVTM, ANQGSEA. CDR3 length: 10 amino acids. Trimming took 4 bases from V and 2 from J, leaving 2 bases between them. This CDR3 is CSVGNYGYTF. CDR3 nucleotide sequence: TGCAGCGTTGGGAACTATGGCTACACCTTC.

This clone was recorded once. This chain uses TRBV6-6 with TRBJ2-7, with D possibly matching TRBD2 (7 bases). CDR1 MNHNY and CDR2 SVGAGI come from the germline V gene (reference sequence). Trimming left V 0 bases short and J 7 bases short, with 19 bases between. This CDR3 has 16 amino acids. The CDR3 DNA sequence: TGTGCCAGCAGTTACTCGGGCGGGGGCGGGCGAAGGGAGCAGTACTTC. It encodes CASSYSGGGGRREQYF.

This sequence joins TRBV6-5 and TRBJ1-2, with unresolved D. Germline V gene sequence: CDR1 MNHEY, CDR2 SVGAGI. Trimming pared 0 bases from V and 0 bases from J, leaving 5 bases between. The CDR3 length is 14 residues. The CDR3 coding sequence is TGTGCCAGCAGTTACTCGATGACTAACTATGGCTACACCTTC. Translation gives CASSYSMTNYGYTF.

The chain's CDR3 is CASSKTGSYNEQFF. In DNA form, the CDR3 reads TGTGCCAGCAGCAAGACAGGGTCCTACAATGAGCAGTTCTTC. This sequence joins TRBV5-4 and TRBJ2-1; TRBD1 agrees at 7 bases. The CDR3 has 14 residues. The junction had 2 bases not matched to a gene; V was cut back by 4 bases and J by 1 base. CDR1 is SGHNT and CDR2 is YYREEE in the germline V gene (reference sequence).

CDR3 loop: CASSIAPAGGELFF. The CDR3 DNA follows: TGTGCCAGTAGTATAGCCCCTGCTGGCGGGGAGCTGTTTTTT. This chain joins TRBV19 and TRBJ2-2; D is unclear. The CDR3 spans 14 residues. The V gene's germline CDR1 is LNHDA and CDR2 SQIVND (reference sequence). V lost 1 base, J lost 7 bases, and 10 bases lay in between.

The chain couples TRBV30 to TRBJ2-7, with 7 bases matching TRBD1. Trimming removed 0 bases from V and 7 bases from J; junction bases left unmatched: 6. CDR3 length equals 13 residues. Germline values: CDR1 GTSNPN, CDR2 SVGIG (reference sequence). The CDR3 loop is CAWSVQPGGEQYF. The CDR3 coding sequence is TGTGCCTGGAGTGTACAGCCAGGGGGAGAGCAGTACTTC.

Here the CDR3 reads CASSTPPRVRSNQPQHF. DNA of the CDR3: TGTGCCAGCAGTACCCCTCCCAGGGTGAGGAGCAATCAGCCCCAGCATTTT. V and J are TRBV28 and TRBJ1-5, with a weak D call TRBD1 (5 bases). With 5 bases removed from V and 1 base from J, the gap between germline ends came to 18 bases. Per the germline V gene, CDR1 is MDHEN and CDR2 is SYDVKM. This CDR3 is built from 17 residues.

The rearrangement joins TRBV19 to TRBJ1-2, with a weak D call TRBD1 (6 bases). The CDR3 has 15 residues. Germline V lookup: CDR1 LNHDA, CDR2 SQIVND (reference sequence). V dropped 10 bases and J dropped 4 bases, with 22 bases sitting between them. In nucleotides, the CDR3 is TGTGCCACCCTGCCGGGACACAACGGCCTCTATGGCTACACCTTC. Translation gives CATLPGHNGLYGYTF.

V gene TRBV11-1 combines with J gene TRBJ2-2; the match to TRBD1 covers 10 bases. The CDR3 extends over 16 amino acids. Germline CDR1 and CDR2: SGHAT and FQDESV (reference sequence). The ends lost 3 bases at V and 6 bases at J; junction bases unmatched: 7. The chain's CDR3 is CASSFGQGEASGELFF. The CDR3 DNA reads TGTGCCAGCAGCTTCGGACAGGGGGAGGCGTCCGGGGAGCTGTTTTTT.

The V and J genes are TRBV5-1 and TRBJ2-3; 8 bases match TRBD2. CDR1 and CDR2 from the germline V gene are SGHRS and YFSETQ. The CDR3 sequence is 16 residues long. The V and J ends lost 1 base and 3 bases, in that order; junction bases with no gene match: 7. Here the CDR3 reads CASSLSGSGVTDTQYF. CDR3 sequence (DNA): TGCGCCAGCAGCTTGTCGGGTAGCGGGGTGACAGATACGCAGTATTTT.

J is TRBJ1-5 and V is TRBV6-5, with a tentative D call TRBD1 (5 bases). Germline loops: CDR1 MNHEY, CDR2 SVGAGI. Trimming stripped 6 bases from V and 0 bases from J, with 12 bases between. The CDR3 totals 15 residues. DNA for the CDR3: TGTGCCAGCAGCCGGGACGGGTATAGCAATCAGCCCCAGCATTTT. Its translation: CASSRDGYSNQPQHF.